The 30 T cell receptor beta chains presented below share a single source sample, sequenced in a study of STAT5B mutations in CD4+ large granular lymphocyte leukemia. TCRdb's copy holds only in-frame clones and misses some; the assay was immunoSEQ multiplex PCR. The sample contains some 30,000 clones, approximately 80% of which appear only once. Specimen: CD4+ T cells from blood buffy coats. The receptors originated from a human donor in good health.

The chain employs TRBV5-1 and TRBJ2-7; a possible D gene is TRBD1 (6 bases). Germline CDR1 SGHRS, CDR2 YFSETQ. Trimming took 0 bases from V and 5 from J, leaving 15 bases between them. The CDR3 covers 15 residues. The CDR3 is CASSLGGQGINEQYF. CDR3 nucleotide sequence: TGCGCCAGCAGCTTGGGAGGGCAGGGGATAAACGAGCAGTACTTC.

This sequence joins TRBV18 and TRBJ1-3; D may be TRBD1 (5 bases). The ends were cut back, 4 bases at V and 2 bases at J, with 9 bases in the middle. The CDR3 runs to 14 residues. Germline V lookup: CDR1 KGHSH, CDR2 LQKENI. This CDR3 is CASSLGRAGNTIYF. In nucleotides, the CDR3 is TGTGCCAGCTCACTGGGACGGGCTGGAAACACCATATATTTT.

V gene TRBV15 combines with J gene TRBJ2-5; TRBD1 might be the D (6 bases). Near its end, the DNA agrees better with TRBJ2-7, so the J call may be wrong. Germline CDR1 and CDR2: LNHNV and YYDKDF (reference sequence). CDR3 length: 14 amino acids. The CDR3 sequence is CATSTRGTLLEQYF. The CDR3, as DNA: TGTGCCACCAGCACGCGAGGGACACTGCTCGAGCAGTACTTC.

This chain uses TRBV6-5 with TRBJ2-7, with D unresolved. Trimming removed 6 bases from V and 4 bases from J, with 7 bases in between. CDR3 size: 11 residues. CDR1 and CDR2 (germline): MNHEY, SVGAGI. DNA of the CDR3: TGTGCCAGCAGAAGCCATTACGAGCAGTACTTC. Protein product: CASRSHYEQYF.

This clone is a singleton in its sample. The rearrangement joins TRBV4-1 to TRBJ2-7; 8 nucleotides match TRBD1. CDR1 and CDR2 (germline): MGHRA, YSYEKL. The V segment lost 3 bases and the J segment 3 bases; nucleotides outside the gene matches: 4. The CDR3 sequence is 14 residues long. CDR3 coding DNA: TGCGCCAGCAGCCAGACAGGGGAAGGCTACGAGCAGTACTTC. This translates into CASSQTGEGYEQYF.

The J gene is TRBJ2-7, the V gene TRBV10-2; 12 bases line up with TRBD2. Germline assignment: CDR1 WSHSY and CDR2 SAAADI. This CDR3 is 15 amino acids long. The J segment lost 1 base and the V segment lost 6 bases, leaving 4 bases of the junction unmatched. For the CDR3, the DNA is TGCGCCAGCAGGGAGACTAGCGGGAGTTCCTACGAGCAGTACTTC. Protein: CASRETSGSSYEQYF.

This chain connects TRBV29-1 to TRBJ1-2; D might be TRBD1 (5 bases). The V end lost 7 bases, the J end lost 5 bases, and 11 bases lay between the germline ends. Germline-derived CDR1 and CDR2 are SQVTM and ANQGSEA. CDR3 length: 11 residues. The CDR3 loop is CSAGTEYGYTF. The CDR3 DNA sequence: TGCAGCGCCGGGACGGAATATGGCTACACCTTC.

The CDR3: CASSSGGQETQYF. For the CDR3, the DNA is TGTGCCAGCAGCTCAGGTGGACAAGAGACCCAGTACTTC. The genes are TRBV28 and TRBJ2-5, with no clear D. Germline V gives CDR1 MDHEN, CDR2 SYDVKM. The CDR3 covers 13 residues. V was trimmed by 6 bases and J by 2 bases, leaving 10 bases between them.

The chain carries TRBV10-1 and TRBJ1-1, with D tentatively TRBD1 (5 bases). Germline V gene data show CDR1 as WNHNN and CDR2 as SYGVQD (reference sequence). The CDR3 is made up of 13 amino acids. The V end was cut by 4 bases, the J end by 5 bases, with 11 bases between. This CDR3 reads CASSGEWGTEAFF. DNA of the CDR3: TGCGCCAGCAGTGGGGAGTGGGGGACTGAAGCTTTCTTT.

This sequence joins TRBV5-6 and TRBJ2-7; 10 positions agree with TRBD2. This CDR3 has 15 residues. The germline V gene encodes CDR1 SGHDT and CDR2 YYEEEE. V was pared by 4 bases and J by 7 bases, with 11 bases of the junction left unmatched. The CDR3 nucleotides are TGTGCCAGCAGCCCCGGAGCGGGAGGGCCGGTTGAGCAGTACTTC. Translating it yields CASSPGAGGPVEQYF.

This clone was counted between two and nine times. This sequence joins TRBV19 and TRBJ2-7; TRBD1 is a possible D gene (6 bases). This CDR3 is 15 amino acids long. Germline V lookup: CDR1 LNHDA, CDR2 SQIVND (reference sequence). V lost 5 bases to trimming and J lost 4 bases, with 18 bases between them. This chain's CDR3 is CASSPNRVGAYEQYF. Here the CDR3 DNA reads TGTGCCAGTAGTCCTAACAGGGTAGGGGCTTACGAGCAGTACTTC.

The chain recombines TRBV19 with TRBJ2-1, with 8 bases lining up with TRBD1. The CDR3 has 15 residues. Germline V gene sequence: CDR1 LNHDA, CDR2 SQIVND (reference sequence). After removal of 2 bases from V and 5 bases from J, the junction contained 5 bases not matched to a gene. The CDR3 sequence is CASSIRGQVNNEQFF. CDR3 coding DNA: TGTGCCAGTAGTATAAGGGGACAGGTAAACAATGAGCAGTTCTTC.

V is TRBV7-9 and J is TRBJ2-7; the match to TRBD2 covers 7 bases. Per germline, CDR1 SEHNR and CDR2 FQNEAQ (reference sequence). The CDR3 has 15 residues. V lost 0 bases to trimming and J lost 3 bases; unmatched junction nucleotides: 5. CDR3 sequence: CASSLAAGSNYEQYF. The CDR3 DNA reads TGTGCCAGCAGCTTAGCAGCGGGATCGAACTACGAGCAGTACTTC.

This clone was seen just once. In nucleotides, the CDR3 is TGTGCAAGTCGCTTAGGAACCGGGACAGGCCAAGAGACCCAGTACTTC. Translation: CASRLGTGTGQETQYF. The chain links TRBV12-2 to TRBJ2-5; TRBD1, the D gene given by the table, was not confirmed from the DNA. TRBV12-2 is a listed pseudogene. The CDR3 contains 16 residues.

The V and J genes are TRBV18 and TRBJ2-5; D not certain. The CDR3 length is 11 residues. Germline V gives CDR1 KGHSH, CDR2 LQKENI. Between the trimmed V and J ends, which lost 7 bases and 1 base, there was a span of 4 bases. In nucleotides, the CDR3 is TGTGCCAGCTTCGTCCAAGAGACCCAGTACTTC. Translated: CASFVQETQYF.

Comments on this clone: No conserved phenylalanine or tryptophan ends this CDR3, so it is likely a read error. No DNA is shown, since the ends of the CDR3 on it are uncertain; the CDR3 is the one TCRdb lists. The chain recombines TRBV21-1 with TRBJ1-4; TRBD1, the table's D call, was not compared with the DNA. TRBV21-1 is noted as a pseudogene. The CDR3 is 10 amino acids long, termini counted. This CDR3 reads CASSKEGNRE.

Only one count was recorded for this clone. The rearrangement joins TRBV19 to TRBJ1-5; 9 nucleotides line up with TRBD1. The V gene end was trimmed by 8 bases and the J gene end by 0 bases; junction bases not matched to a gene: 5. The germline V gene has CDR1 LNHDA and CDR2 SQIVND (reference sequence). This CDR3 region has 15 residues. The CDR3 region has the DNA TGTGCCAGTGTGGACAGGGGTTATAGCAATCAGCCCCAGCATTTT. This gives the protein CASVDRGYSNQPQHF.

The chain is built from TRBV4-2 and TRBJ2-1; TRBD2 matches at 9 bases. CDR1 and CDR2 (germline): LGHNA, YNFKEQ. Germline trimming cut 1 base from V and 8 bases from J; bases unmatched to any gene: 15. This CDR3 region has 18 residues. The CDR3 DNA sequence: TGTGCCAGCAGCCAAGTGTCTAGCGGGAATGTCGCTCTCTATGAGCAGTTCTTC. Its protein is CASSQVSSGNVALYEQFF.

The CDR3 loop is CASRLDGTNYGYTF. DNA for the CDR3: TGTGCCAGCAGGTTAGACGGAACCAACTATGGCTACACCTTC. The chain carries TRBV6-6 and TRBJ1-2, with D unresolved. The CDR3 extends over 14 amino acids. V was shortened by 6 bases and J by 2 bases, with 13 bases between the two germline ends. Germline V lookup: CDR1 MNHNY, CDR2 SVGAGI (reference sequence).

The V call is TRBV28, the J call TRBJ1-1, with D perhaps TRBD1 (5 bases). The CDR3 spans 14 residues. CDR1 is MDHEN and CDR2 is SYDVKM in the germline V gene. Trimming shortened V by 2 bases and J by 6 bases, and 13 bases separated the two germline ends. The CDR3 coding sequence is TGTGCCAGCAGTTTACGGGGGACCTATTCTGAAGCTTTCTTT. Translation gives CASSLRGTYSEAFF.

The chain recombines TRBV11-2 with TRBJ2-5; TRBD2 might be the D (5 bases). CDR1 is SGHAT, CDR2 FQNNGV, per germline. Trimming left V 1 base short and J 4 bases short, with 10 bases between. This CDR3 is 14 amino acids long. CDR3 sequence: CASSLVKRGETQYF. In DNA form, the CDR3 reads TGTGCCAGCAGCTTAGTAAAACGGGGAGAGACCCAGTACTTC.

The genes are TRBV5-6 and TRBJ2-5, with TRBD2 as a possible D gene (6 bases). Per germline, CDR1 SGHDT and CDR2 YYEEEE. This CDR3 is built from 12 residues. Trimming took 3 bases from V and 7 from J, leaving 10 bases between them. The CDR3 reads CASSSQGGTQYF. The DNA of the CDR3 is TGTGCCAGCAGCTCCCAGGGAGGGACCCAGTACTTC.

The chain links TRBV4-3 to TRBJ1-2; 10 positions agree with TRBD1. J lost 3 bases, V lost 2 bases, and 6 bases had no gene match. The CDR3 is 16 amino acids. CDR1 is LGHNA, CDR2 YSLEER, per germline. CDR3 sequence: CASSQMTGGFDYGYTF. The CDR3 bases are TGCGCCAGCAGCCAAATGACAGGGGGCTTTGACTATGGCTACACCTTC.

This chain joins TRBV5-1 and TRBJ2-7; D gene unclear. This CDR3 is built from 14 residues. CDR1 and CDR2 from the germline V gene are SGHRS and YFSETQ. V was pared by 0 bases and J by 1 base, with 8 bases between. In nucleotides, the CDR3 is TGCGCCAGCAGCTTGGATGTGGAGTCCTACGAGCAGTACTTC. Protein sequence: CASSLDVESYEQYF.

CDR3 in DNA: TGTGCCAGCAGCTTAGCAGGGACCCAGGACACTGAAGCTTTCTTT. It is translated as CASSLAGTQDTEAFF. The V call is TRBV7-2, the J call TRBJ1-1; tentative D call: TRBD1 (5 bases). The CDR3 sequence is 15 residues long. Per germline, CDR1 SGHTA and CDR2 FQGNSA. The germline V and J ends were trimmed by 0 bases and 3 bases, with 11 bases remaining between them.

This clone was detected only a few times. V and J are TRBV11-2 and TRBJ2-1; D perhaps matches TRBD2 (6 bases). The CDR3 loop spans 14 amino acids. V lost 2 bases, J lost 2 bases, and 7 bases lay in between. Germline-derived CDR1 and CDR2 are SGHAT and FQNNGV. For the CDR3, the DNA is TGTGCCAGCAGCTTACCGGGGGCCTACAATGAGCAGTTCTTC. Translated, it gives CASSLPGAYNEQFF.

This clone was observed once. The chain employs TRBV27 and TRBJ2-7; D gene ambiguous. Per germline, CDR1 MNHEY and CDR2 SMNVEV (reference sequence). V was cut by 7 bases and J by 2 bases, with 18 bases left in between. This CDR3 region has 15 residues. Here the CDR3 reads CASKLDRATPYEQYF. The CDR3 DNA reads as TGTGCCAGCAAACTCGATAGGGCCACTCCCTACGAGCAGTACTTC.

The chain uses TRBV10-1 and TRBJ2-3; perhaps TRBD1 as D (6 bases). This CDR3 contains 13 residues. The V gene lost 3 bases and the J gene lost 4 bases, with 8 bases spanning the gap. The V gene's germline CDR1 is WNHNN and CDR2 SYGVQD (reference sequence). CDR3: CASSDRGPDTQYF. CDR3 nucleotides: TGCGCCAGCAGTGACAGGGGCCCAGATACGCAGTATTTT.

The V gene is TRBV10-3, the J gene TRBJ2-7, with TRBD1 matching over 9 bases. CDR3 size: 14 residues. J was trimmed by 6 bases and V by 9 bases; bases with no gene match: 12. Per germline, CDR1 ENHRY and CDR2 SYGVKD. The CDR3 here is CAISPGQGRGEQYF. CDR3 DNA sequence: TGTGCCATTAGTCCGGGACAGGGTCGGGGCGAGCAGTACTTC.

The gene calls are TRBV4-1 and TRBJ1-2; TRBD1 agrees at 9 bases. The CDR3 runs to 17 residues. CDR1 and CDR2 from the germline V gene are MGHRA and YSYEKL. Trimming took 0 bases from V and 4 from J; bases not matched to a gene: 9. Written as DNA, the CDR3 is TGCGCCAGCAGCCAAGATCCCGGGACAGGGAGGACCTATGGCTACACCTTC. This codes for CASSQDPGTGRTYGYTF.